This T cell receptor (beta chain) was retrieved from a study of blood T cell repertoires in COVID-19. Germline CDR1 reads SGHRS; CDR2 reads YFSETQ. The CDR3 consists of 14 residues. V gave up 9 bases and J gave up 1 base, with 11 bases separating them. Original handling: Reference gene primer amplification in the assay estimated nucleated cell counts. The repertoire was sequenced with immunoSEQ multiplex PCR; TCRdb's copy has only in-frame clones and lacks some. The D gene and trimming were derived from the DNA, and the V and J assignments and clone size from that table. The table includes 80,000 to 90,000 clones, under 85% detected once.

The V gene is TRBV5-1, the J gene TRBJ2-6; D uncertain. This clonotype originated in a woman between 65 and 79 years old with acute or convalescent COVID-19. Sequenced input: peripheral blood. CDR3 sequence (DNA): TGCGCCACCTCCTCGGGTTCTGGGGCCAACGTCCTGACTTTC. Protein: CATSSGSGANVLTF.